This T cell receptor (beta chain) came from a study of CD8 T cells in ankylosing spondylitis (dated by TCRdb to 2017 to 2019). A note on the overall study: The study profiled T cell receptor beta repertoires in healthy donors and ankylosing spondylitis patients to find disease-linked TCR variants. In total, the full study cohort was made up of 95 to 110 healthy donors and 25 ankylosing spondylitis patients. Peripheral blood samples were taken, and synovial fluid was additionally collected from ankylosing spondylitis patients.

The run used an Illumina HiSeq 2500. Quantitative 5'-RACE with molecular barcodes was used to prepare TCR beta libraries. Per the authors' processing: To identify disease-linked TCR variants, a new computational method was used, one built on a probabilistic model of VDJ rearrangement. TCRdb itself trimmed the public reads at Q25 with fastp, ran MiXCR and retained productive beta chains. Merged by CDR3 protein, the rows form single entries marked with the most common genes and DNA. The V and J calls were determined by TCRdb, not by the authors. The sample contains 150,000 to 250,000 distinct CDR3 sequences, over 10% of them found a single time. The ten biggest clones cover about 17% of the sample. Findings and caveats that apply to the study as a whole: Some TCR beta motif variants had previously been reported in synovial fluid and blood of reactive arthritis patients, which suggested common disease-initiation mechanisms. In peripheral blood, the disease-linked clones were found at relatively low frequencies and had a CD8+ phenotype. A TCR beta motif made up of several highly homologous amino acid variants appeared to be characteristic of blood from ankylosing spondylitis patients. According to the report, matched synovial fluid samples from ankylosing spondylitis patients were significantly enriched for the disease-linked clones.

There are 15 amino acids in the CDR3, from cysteine to phenylalanine inclusive. CDR3 DNA is the only sequence kept; it has 45 bases, read in frame from the first base. CDR1 and CDR2 are read off the germline V gene as MGHRA and YSYEKL. V loses 4 bases, J loses 0 bases, and the germline ends lie 10 bases apart. This clonotype was seen many times. Its antigen is not yet known. Base qualities are not recorded, but no much larger clone differs from it by a single base. What was sequenced was blood, either unsorted or a sorted T cell fraction (not recorded which). The sequence was obtained from a male donor with ankylosing spondylitis or in good health (not recorded which). This chain is built from TRBV4-1 and TRBJ1-5, with no D gene named confidently. The nucleotide sequence is TGCGCCAGCAGCCCCCCCGGACCTAGCAATCAGCCCCAGCATTTT. This sequence encodes CASSPPGPSNQPQHF.